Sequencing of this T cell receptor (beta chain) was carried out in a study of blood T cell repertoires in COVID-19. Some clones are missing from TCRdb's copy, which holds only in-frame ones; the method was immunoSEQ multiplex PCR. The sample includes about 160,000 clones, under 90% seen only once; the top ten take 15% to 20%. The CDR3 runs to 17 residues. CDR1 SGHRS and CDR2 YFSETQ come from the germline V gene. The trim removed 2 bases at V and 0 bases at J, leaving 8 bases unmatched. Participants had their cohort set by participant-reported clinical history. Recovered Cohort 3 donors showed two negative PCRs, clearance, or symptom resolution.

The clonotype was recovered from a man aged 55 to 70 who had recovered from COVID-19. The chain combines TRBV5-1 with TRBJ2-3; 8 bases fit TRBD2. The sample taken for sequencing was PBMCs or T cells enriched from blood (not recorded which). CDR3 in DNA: TGCGCCAGCAGCTTCGGGCGGGAGGTAATAAGCACAGATACGCAGTATTTT. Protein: CASSFGREVISTDTQYF.